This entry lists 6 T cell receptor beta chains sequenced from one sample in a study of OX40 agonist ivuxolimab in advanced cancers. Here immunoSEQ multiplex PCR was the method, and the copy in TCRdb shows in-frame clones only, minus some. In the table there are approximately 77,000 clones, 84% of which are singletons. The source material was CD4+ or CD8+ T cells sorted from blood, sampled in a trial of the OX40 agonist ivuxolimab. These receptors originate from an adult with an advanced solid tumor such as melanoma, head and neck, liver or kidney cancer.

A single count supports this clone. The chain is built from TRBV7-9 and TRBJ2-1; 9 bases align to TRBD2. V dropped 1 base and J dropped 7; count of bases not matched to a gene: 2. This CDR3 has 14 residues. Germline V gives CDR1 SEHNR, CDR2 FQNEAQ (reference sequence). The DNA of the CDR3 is TGTGCCAGCAGCTTAGGACTAGCGGATAATGAGCAGTTCTTC. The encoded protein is CASSLGLADNEQFF.

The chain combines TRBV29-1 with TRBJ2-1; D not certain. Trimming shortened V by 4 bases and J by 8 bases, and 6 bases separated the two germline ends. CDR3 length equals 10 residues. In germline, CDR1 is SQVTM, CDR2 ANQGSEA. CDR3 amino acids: CSVVAHEQFF. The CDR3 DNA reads TGCAGCGTTGTAGCCCATGAGCAGTTCTTC.

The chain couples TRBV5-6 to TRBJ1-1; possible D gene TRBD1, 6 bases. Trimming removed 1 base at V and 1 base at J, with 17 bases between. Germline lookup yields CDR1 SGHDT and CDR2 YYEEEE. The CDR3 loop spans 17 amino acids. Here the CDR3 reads CASSLRGAYFRNTEAFF. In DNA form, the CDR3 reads TGTGCCAGCAGCTTGAGGGGGGCGTACTTTAGGAACACTGAAGCTTTCTTT. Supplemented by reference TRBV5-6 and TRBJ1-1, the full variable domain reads DAGVTQSPTHLIKTRGQQVTLRCSPKSGHDTVSWYQQALGQGPQFIFQYYEEEERQRGNFPDRFSGHQFPNYSSELNVNALLLGDSALYLCASSLRGAYFRNTEAFFGQGTRLTVV.

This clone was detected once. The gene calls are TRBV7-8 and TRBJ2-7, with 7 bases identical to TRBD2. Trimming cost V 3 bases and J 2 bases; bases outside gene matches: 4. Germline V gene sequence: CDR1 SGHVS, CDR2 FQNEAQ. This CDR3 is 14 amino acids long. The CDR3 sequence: CASSFSGPTYEQYF. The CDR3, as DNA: TGTGCCAGCAGCTTTAGCGGGCCAACCTACGAGCAGTACTTC.

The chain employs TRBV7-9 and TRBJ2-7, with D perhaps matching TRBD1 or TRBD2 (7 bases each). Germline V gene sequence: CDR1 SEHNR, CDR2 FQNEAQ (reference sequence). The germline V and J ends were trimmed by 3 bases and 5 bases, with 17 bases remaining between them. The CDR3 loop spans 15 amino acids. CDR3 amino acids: CASSFNRGGDHEQYF. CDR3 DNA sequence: TGTGCCAGCAGCTTCAACAGGGGAGGGGACCACGAGCAGTACTTC. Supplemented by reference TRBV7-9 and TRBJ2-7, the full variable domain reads DTGVSQNPRHKITKRGQNVTFRCDPISEHNRLYWYRQTLGQGPEFLTYFQNEAQLEKSRLLSDRFSAERPKGSFSTLEIQRTEQGDSAMYLCASSFNRGGDHEQYFGPGTRLTVT.

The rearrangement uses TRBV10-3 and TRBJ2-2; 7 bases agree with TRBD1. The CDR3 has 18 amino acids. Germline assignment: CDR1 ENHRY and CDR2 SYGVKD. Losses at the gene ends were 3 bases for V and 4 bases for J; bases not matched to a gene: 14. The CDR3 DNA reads TGTGCCATCAGTGAAAGTTGGACGAGACAGGGCGGCACCGGGGAGCTGTTTTTT. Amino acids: CAISESWTRQGGTGELFF.